The clone carrying this TCR beta chain showed up just once. Its antigen remains unknown. The data originate from a study of T cell repertoires in cytomegalovirus infection. At the level of the study: Public TCR beta signatures marked donors with CMV infection and the matching HLA.

Study observations and caveats: Of the TCR beta families, the public ones yielded a cumulative frequency that identified carriers of CMV plus the relevant HLA. The response measured ex vivo was dominated by TCR beta clonotypes (HLA-C-restricted and CMV-specific).

TCRdb ran MiXCR on the reads and lists one entry per CDR3 protein. Of approximately 130,000 distinct CDR3 sequences listed, 20% to 30% were seen once; the top ten hold roughly 35%. This clonotype was obtained from a human donor in good health (CMV status not recorded). Some clones in this sample may be carry-over from other donors' samples. Specimen: PBMCs, sequenced either directly or after in vitro stimulation (not recorded which).

The CDR3 sequence: CASSFYSGDSSRTFSYEQYF. The CDR3 DNA reads as TGTGCCAGCAGTTTCTACTCAGGGGATTCTAGCCGAACCTTCTCCTACGAGCAGTACTTC. The rearrangement joins TRBV6-1 to TRBJ2-7; D perhaps matches TRBD1 (6 bases). Trimming cost V 5 bases and J 0 bases, with 29 bases left between them. Germline V lookup: CDR1 MNHNS, CDR2 SASEGT. This CDR3 has 20 residues.